The clone carrying this TCR beta chain was recorded a few times. No antigen is known for it. This record belongs to a study of tumor and adjacent non-tumor tissue in lung cancer. No cell sorting was done before RNA was extracted from the tissue. Donors were chemotherapy-naive, newly diagnosed lung cancer surgical patients in China, August–late 2014. The library came from three nested PCR rounds adapted from ARM-PCR protocols. TCRdb passed the multiplex PCR reads through MiXCR, listing each CDR3 protein once. The table records around 200,000 distinct CDR3 sequences, 70% to 75% of them present only once. V trimming: 6 bases; J trimming: 0 bases; junction bases outside the gene matches: 7. The CDR3 has 16 residues. Study observations and caveats: Patients with more diverse tumor TCRs had worse survival.

Sequences were obtained from lung tumor tissue. The chain is built from TRBV12-3 or TRBV12-4 and TRBJ2-2; 7 bases align to TRBD1. The origin of this receptor is a man in his 60s with non-small cell lung cancer. The CDR3 nucleotides are TGTGCCAGCAGCGGGCTCGGGACAGCGAACACCGGGGAGCTGTTTTTT. Its translation is CASSGLGTANTGELFF.